This entry features one T cell receptor (beta chain) sequence. The antigen remains unidentified. This entry belongs to a study of cytomegalovirus exposure and HLA in healthy donors. Study at large: An analysis done earlier identified 95 million to 140 million unique TCR beta sequences from around 180 million T cells. Overall study results and limits: Analysis was carried out at a later point, and it linked a missense DCLRE1C variant to TCR beta V- and J-gene trimming. Further analysis, carried out later, found HLA-associated TCR beta chains more clonally expanded than equally common other chains.

Vbeta (60) and Jbeta (13) primers were used in the PCR. Only in-frame clones appear in the TCRdb table, and some are missing; sequencing was by immunoSEQ multiplex PCR. The top ten clones hold roughly 1.2% of a sample with more than 85,000 clones, roughly 79% of them seen once. CDR3 size: 14 residues. V lost 3 bases and J 6 bases, leaving 16 bases between the germline ends. Germline CDR1 SGHRS, CDR2 YFSETQ. The sequenced sample was PBMCs. The chain links TRBV5-1 to TRBJ2-7, with a possible D match to TRBD1 (5 bases). The receptor was derived from a man aged 35 to 55 in good health and CMV-seronegative. This CDR3 reads CASSSYGQASEQYF. The DNA for the CDR3 is TGCGCCAGCAGCTCGTACGGACAAGCCAGCGAGCAGTACTTC.